Reported below is one T cell receptor beta chain. Its antigen target is currently unknown. No base qualities exist here, and no much larger clone lies one base off it. At one collaborating source in Seattle, patients were enrolled during active infection and were followed longitudinally through the course of disease. Whole blood was collected in K2EDTA tubes by collaborating institutions according to the institutions' own protocols. Collaborator samples were shipped for TCRbeta analysis as frozen whole blood, isolated PBMCs, or DNA extracted from either sample type. This entry comes from a study of blood T cell repertoires in COVID-19 (dated by TCRdb to about 2020). Regarding the research as a whole: Samples covering the acute and convalescent phases of COVID-19 were provided by collaborators in the United States, Italy and Spain. The prospective study material was composed of cDNA or gDNA derived from T cells, B-cell-depleted T cells, or PBMCs. Deeply sampled blood TCRbeta repertoires from subjects exposed to, actively infected with, or recovered from COVID-19 were included in the dataset. The repertoires were released in a freely available public database intended as a resource for research on the immune response to SARS-CoV-2. Samples were obtained from the ongoing ImmuneRACE study (first 160 participants) and from 1,000 to 1,500 subjects provided by 6 global collaborators. The sample metadata nearly always contained a de-identified subject ID, COVID-19 status, age in years and sex. HLA class I and class II types, where available, came from metadata supplied by the sample provider rather than from assay-based typing.

TCRbeta CDR3 regions were amplified from genomic DNA using the immunoSEQ Assay, a bias-controlled multiplex PCR. As for the authors' bioinformatics: The number of nucleated cells in each sample was estimated from the amplification of reference gene primers within the assay. To quantify the absolute abundance of each unique TCRbeta CDR3 rearrangement, sequence reads were collapsed and filtered. For each sample, productive Simpson clonality was calculated as the square root of Simpson's diversity index across productive rearrangements. TCRdb obtained this table from immuneACCESS and retained in-frame rearrangements with V and J assigned. These tables miss some clones; where compared with another copy, unresolved V genes account for less than half of the shortfall, and the remainder is unexplained. That table gives V, J and clone size, and the DNA gave D and trimming. Present in this sample are around 400,000 clones, roughly 86% of which were seen just once. Of the sample, 10% falls within the top ten clones.

Study-wide findings and limitations: Clinical and demographic metadata were provided uncurated, with the amount varying by source and participant.

CDR3 length: 16 amino acids, cysteine to phenylalanine. This entry keeps only the CDR3 DNA: 48 bases, framed from base 1. Between the V and J ends, shortened by 1 base and 1 base respectively, the junction contains 11 bases. The CDR1 and CDR2 encoded by the germline V gene are KGHSH and LQKENI. Specimen: peripheral blood. This receptor was obtained from a woman aged 25 to 39 with COVID-19, enrolled during active disease. This receptor chain uses TRBV18 and TRBJ2-1, with TRBD2 as a weak D call on 6 bases. The CDR3 region has the sequence CASSPLPGASYNEQFF. The sequenced DNA is TGTGCCAGCTCACCACTCCCGGGAGCGTCCTACAATGAGCAGTTCTTC. The variable domain in full, with residues beyond the CDR3 obtained from the reference TRBV18 and TRBJ2-1 genes, is NAGVMQNPRHLVRRRGQEARLRCSPMKGHSHVYWYRQLPEEGLKFMVYLQKENIIDESGMPKERFSAEFPKEGPSILRIQQVVRGDSAAYFCASSPLPGASYNEQFFGPGTRLTVL.